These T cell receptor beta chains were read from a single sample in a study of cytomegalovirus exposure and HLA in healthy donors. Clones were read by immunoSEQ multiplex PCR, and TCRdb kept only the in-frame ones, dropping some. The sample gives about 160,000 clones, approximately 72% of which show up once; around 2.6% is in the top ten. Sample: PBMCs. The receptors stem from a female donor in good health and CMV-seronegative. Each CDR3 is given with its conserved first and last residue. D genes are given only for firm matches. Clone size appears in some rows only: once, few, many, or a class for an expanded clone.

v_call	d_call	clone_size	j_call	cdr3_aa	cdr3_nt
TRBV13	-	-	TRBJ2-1	CASSLLGRSSYNEQFF	TGTGCCAGCAGCTTGCTTGGGAGGAGCTCCTACAATGAGCAGTTCTTC
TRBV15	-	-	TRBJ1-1	CATSRGGNTEAFF	TGTGCCACCAGCAGAGGAGGGAACACTGAAGCTTTCTTT
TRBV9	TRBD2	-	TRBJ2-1	CASSAGRRGVSSSSYNEQFF	TGTGCCAGCAGCGCGGGAAGACGGGGGGTTTCCTCGAGCTCCTACAATGAGCAGTTCTTC
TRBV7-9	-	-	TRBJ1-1	CASSFMNTEAFF	TGTGCCAGCAGCTTTATGAACACTGAAGCTTTCTTT
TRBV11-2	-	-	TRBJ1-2	CASSLDGGTGAYGYTF	TGTGCCAGCAGCTTAGATGGGGGCACAGGAGCCTATGGCTACACCTTC
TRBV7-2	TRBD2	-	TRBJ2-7	CASSFAGTSGVSYEQYF	TGTGCCAGCAGCTTCGCTGGGACTAGCGGGGTCTCCTACGAGCAGTACTTC
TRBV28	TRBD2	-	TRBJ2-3	CASSTGTSNTDTQYF	TGTGCCAGCAGTACTGGGACTAGCAACACAGATACGCAGTATTTT
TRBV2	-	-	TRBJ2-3	CASSEGTDTQYF	TGTGCCAGCAGCGAGGGCACAGATACGCAGTATTTT
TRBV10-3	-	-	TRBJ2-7	CAISETAAYEQYF	TGTGCCATCAGTGAGACAGCAGCCTACGAGCAGTACTTC
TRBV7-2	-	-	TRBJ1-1	CASSSERYTEAFF	TGTGCCAGCAGCTCTGAGCGGTACACTGAAGCTTTCTTT
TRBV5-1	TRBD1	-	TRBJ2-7	CASSPGTGPATGEQYF	TGCGCCAGCAGCCCCGGGACAGGGCCCGCTACGGGGGAGCAGTACTTC
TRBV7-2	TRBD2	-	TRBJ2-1	CASSLVPSGGEQFF	TGTGCCAGCAGCTTAGTACCCAGCGGGGGTGAGCAGTTCTTC
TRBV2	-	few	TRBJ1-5	CASRPRTGSNQPQHF	TGTGCCAGCAGACCGAGGACGGGGAGCAATCAGCCCCAGCATTTT
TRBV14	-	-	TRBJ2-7	CASSLSSEQYF	TGTGCCAGCAGCCTTTCCAGCGAGCAGTACTTC
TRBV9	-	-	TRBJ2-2	CASSGDNAGELFF	TGTGCCAGCAGCGGGGACAACGCCGGGGAGCTGTTTTTT
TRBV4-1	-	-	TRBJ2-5	CASSSPILKETQYF	TGCGCCAGCAGCTCCCCCATCCTAAAAGAGACCCAGTACTTC
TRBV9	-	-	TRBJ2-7	CASSVSPAYEQYF	TGTGCCAGCAGCGTATCCCCGGCCTACGAGCAGTACTTC
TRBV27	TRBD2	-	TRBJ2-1	CASSLSPPGLASRNEQFF	TGTGCCAGCAGTTTATCACCTCCGGGACTAGCTAGTCGCAATGAGCAGTTCTTC
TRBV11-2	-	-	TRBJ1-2	CASSPRTRPDYGYTF	TGTGCCAGCAGCCCCCGGACACGGCCGGACTATGGCTACACCTTC
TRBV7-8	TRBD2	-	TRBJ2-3	CASRPGGGPTDTQYF	TGTGCCAGCAGACCCGGCGGGGGGCCGACAGATACGCAGTATTTT
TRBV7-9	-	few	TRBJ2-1	CASSLVGGDVEQFF	TGTGCCAGCAGCTTAGTAGGAGGAGACGTTGAGCAGTTCTTC
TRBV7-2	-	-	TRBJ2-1	CASSQESGATYNEQFF	TGTGCCAGCAGCCAAGAAAGTGGAGCTACCTACAATGAGCAGTTCTTC
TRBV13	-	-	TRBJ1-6	CASTYGGGNSPLHF	TGTGCCAGCACCTATGGGGGGGGTAATTCACCCCTCCACTTT
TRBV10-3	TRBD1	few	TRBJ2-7	CAISESLTGFYEQYF	TGTGCCATCAGTGAGTCCTTGACAGGGTTCTACGAGCAGTACTTC
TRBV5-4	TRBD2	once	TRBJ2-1	CASKVAAGDPDEQFF	TGTGCCAGCAAGGTGGCAGCGGGAGACCCCGATGAGCAGTTCTTC
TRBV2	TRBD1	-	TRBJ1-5	CASSGDRGGQPQHF	TGTGCCAGCAGTGGAGACAGGGGCGGTCAGCCCCAGCATTTT
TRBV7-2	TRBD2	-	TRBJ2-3	CASSPSGRGTDTQYF	TGTGCCAGCAGCCCTAGCGGCAGAGGGACAGATACGCAGTATTTT
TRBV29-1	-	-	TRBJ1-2	CSVGEGGGYGYTF	TGCAGCGTTGGGGAGGGAGGAGGCTACGGCTACACCTTC